These 21 T cell receptor beta chains share one sample of origin, sequenced in a study of blood T cell repertoires in COVID-19. The repertoire was sequenced with immunoSEQ multiplex PCR; TCRdb's copy has only in-frame clones and lacks some. Among over 70,000 clones listed, approximately 90% were seen once. The source material was peripheral blood. Every receptor here comes from a human donor with active COVID-19. The donor label of this sample is uncertain.

This clone appeared once. The V call is TRBV7-3, the J call TRBJ2-3; a weak D match, TRBD2 (6 bases). Germline V gene data show CDR1 as SGHTA and CDR2 as FQGTGA. The CDR3 runs to 16 residues. V lost 5 bases and J lost 2, with 17 bases in between. Here the CDR3 reads CASSRGQGLSTDTQYF. The DNA of the CDR3 is TGTGCCAGCAGCCGTGGTCAGGGACTCTCCACAGATACGCAGTATTTT.

The rearrangement links TRBV7-3 to TRBJ2-7; 7 bases match TRBD1. Germline CDR1 SGHTA, CDR2 FQGTGA. The CDR3 sequence is 15 residues long. With V trimmed by 3 bases and J by 0 bases, 5 bases remained unmatched. CDR3 region: CASSFRDRSSYEQYF. CDR3 in DNA: TGTGCCAGCAGCTTCCGGGACAGAAGCTCCTACGAGCAGTACTTC. Filled out from reference TRBV7-3 and TRBJ2-7, the complete variable domain reads GAGVSQTPSNKVTEKGKYVELRCDPISGHTALYWYRQSLGQGPEFLIYFQGTGAADDSGLPNDRFFAVRPEGSVSTLKIQRTERGDSAVYLCASSFRDRSSYEQYFGPGTRLTVT.

The CDR3 spells CASSAGTGGLQPQHF. The CDR3 nucleotides read TGTGCCAGCAGCGCCGGAACAGGGGGCCTTCAGCCCCAGCATTTT. V is TRBV6-5 and J is TRBJ1-5, with TRBD1 identical over 9 bases. The CDR3 consists of 15 residues. Germline V gene data show CDR1 as MNHEY and CDR2 as SVGAGI. Germline trimming cut 6 bases from V and 6 bases from J; bases unmatched to any gene: 9.

The rearrangement links TRBV19 to TRBJ2-5; 8 bases line up with TRBD2. Unmatched junction bases numbered 4, after V lost 9 bases and J lost 1 base. CDR3 length: 13 residues. Germline CDR1 and CDR2: LNHDA and SQIVND (reference sequence). This CDR3 reads CASKTSGQETQYF. CDR3 sequence (DNA): TGTGCCAGCAAAACTAGCGGCCAAGAGACCCAGTACTTC.

CDR3 region: CASSTPTGLKFF. DNA of the CDR3: TGTGCCAGCAGCACACCGACAGGGTTAAAGTTCTTC. The genes are TRBV11-3 and TRBJ2-1; 7 positions agree with TRBD1. The CDR3 loop spans 12 amino acids. V was clipped by 5 bases and J by 14 bases; unmatched bases: 9. Germline assignment: CDR1 SGHNT and CDR2 YENEEA.

The J gene is TRBJ1-2, the V gene TRBV7-8; 9 bases line up with TRBD1. Unmatched junction bases numbered 4, after V lost 4 bases and J lost 4 bases. The CDR3 sequence is 14 residues long. CDR1 SGHVS and CDR2 FQNEAQ come from the germline V gene. The CDR3 coding sequence is TGTGCCAGCAGCTCAGGACAGGGGTCCTATGGCTACACCTTC. Protein sequence: CASSSGQGSYGYTF. The full variable domain, with the rest looked up from reference TRBV7-8 and TRBJ1-2, is GAGVSQSPRYKVAKRGQDVALRCDPISGHVSLFWYQQALGQGPEFLTYFQNEAQLDKSGLPSDRFFAERPEGSVSTLKIQRTQQEDSAVYLCASSSGQGSYGYTFGSGTRLTVV.

This clone was observed a single time. This chain connects TRBV10-3 to TRBJ2-3, with 9 bases that match TRBD1. Germline V CDR1 and CDR2: ENHRY, SYGVKD. V shed 7 bases and J 4 bases; nucleotides not matched to a gene: 9. This CDR3 has 15 residues. This CDR3 is CAIKGQGMNADTQYF. DNA for the CDR3: TGTGCCATCAAGGGACAGGGCATGAACGCAGATACGCAGTATTTT.

This chain joins TRBV28 and TRBJ2-6; the D gene is possibly TRBD1 (6 bases). V was shortened by 8 bases and J by 0 bases, with 20 bases between the two germline ends. The CDR3 is made up of 18 amino acids. Germline CDR1 is MDHEN and CDR2 is SYDVKM. CDR3 residues: CASRRSAGAFSGANVLTF. As DNA, the CDR3 is TGTGCCAGCCGGAGGTCGGCAGGGGCGTTCTCTGGGGCCAACGTCCTGACTTTC.

This clone was counted a single time. The V call is TRBV20-1, the J call TRBJ2-3; D not resolved. V was shortened by 3 bases and J by 4 bases, with 14 bases between the two germline ends. The CDR3 is 14 residues long. Germline-derived CDR1 and CDR2 are DFQATT and SNEGSKA (reference sequence). For the CDR3, the DNA is TGCAGTGCTAGTGCGCTTAGAGTGGCAGATACGCAGTATTTT. It codes for CSASALRVADTQYF.

The chain joins TRBV2 to TRBJ2-6, with D hard to call. The CDR3 consists of 14 residues. The V gene lost 6 bases and the J gene lost 0 bases, with 6 bases spanning the gap. Germline V gene lookup returns CDR1 SNHLY and CDR2 FYNNEI. The CDR3: CASRMSSGANVLTF. The CDR3 bases are TGTGCCAGCAGGATGAGCTCTGGGGCCAACGTCCTGACTTTC. Filled out from reference TRBV2 and TRBJ2-6, the complete variable domain reads EPEVTQTPSHQVTQMGQEVILRCVPISNHLYFYWYRQILGQKVEFLVSFYNNEISEKSEIFDDQFSVERPDGSNFTLKIRSTKLEDSAMYFCASRMSSGANVLTFGAGSRLTVL.

The chain recombines TRBV7-9 with TRBJ2-1, with 10 bases lining up with TRBD1. The CDR3 loop spans 16 amino acids. Per germline, CDR1 SEHNR and CDR2 FQNEAQ (reference sequence). V was pared by 5 bases and J by 4 bases, with 8 bases of the junction left unmatched. DNA of the CDR3: TGTGCCAGCAGCCGTACCGGGACAGGGGCTTACAATGAGCAGTTCTTC. This sequence encodes CASSRTGTGAYNEQFF.

Concerning this clone: A read error may account for a junction end that differs from germline. This chain links TRBV6-9 with TRBJ2-1; 7 bases are a match to TRBD1. Per germline, CDR1 MNHGY and CDR2 SVAAGI. CDR3 length equals 14 residues. This CDR3 reads CASSHSTGTNEQFF. The CDR3 nucleotides read TGTGCCAGCAGTCATTCGACAGGGACAAATGAGCAGTTCTTC.

The gene calls are TRBV9 and TRBJ1-4; TRBD1 matches 9 bases. Germline V CDR1 and CDR2: SGDLS, YYNGEE. V gave up 3 bases and J gave up 6 bases; unmatched junction bases: 3. The length of the CDR3 is 14 residues. Written as DNA, the CDR3 is TGTGCCAGCAGCGCGACAGGGGGGCATGAAAAACTGTTTTTT. Its protein product is CASSATGGHEKLFF.

The CDR3 DNA reads as TGTGCCAGCAGCTTACCTTGGCTCTCTGAAGCTTTCTTT. Translated, it gives CASSLPWLSEAFF. This chain uses TRBV7-9 with TRBJ1-1, with D unclear. This CDR3 comprises 13 residues. V was cut by 2 bases and J by 6 bases, with 10 bases left in between. Germline CDR1 is SEHNR and CDR2 is FQNEAQ (reference sequence).

This clone was seen a single time. The gene calls are TRBV10-1 and TRBJ2-2; 14 bases line up with TRBD2. CDR1 is WNHNN and CDR2 is SYGVQD in the germline V gene (reference sequence). The V gene end was trimmed by 6 bases and the J gene end by 0 bases; junction bases not matched to a gene: 9. The CDR3 consists of 19 residues. CDR3 in amino acids: CASSPRTSGGLTNTGELFF. CDR3 coding DNA: TGCGCCAGCAGCCCCCGGACTAGCGGGGGGCTAACGAACACCGGGGAGCTGTTTTTT.

This chain links TRBV3-1 (or the pseudogene TRBV3-2) with TRBJ2-7; D not certain. Germline CDR1 LGHDT, CDR2 YNNKEL (reference sequence). V was trimmed by 4 bases and J by 0 bases, leaving 16 bases between them. CDR3 length: 16 amino acids. The CDR3 protein is CASSLSLGASSYEQYF. The CDR3 coding sequence is TGTGCCAGCAGCCTATCCCTTGGCGCTAGCTCCTACGAGCAGTACTTC.

The chain combines TRBV5-1 with TRBJ2-3; 10 bases map to TRBD2. The V and J ends lost 2 bases and 3 bases, in that order; junction bases with no gene match: 9. Germline CDR1 SGHRS, CDR2 YFSETQ. The CDR3 totals 17 residues. CDR3 coding DNA: TGCGCCAGCAGCTTCTCACCCGGGGGACTAGCGACAGATACGCAGTATTTT. It translates to CASSFSPGGLATDTQYF.

This clone was found once. The rearrangement joins TRBV28 to TRBJ1-5, with 10 bases lining up with TRBD1. Trimming at V came to 3 bases and at J to 4 bases, leaving 9 bases not matched to a gene. The germline V gene encodes CDR1 MDHEN and CDR2 SYDVKM. The CDR3 loop spans 17 amino acids. CDR3 nucleotide sequence: TGTGCCAGCAGTTTTATAGGTGGGACAGGGGAAAATCAGCCCCAGCATTTT. Translating it yields CASSFIGGTGENQPQHF.

The chain has TRBV6-1 and TRBJ2-3, with D hard to call. The germline gives CDR1 MNHNS, CDR2 SASEGT. There are 15 residues in the CDR3. V lost 2 bases to trimming and J lost 2 bases, with 11 bases between them. In DNA form, the CDR3 reads TGTGCCAGCAGTGAAATTGGCAGGAACACAGATACGCAGTATTTT. As protein: CASSEIGRNTDTQYF.

V is TRBV19 and J is TRBJ2-1, with TRBD1 matching over 7 bases. V lost 3 bases and J lost 2; bases outside the gene matches: 7. CDR3 length: 16 amino acids. Per the germline V gene, CDR1 is LNHDA and CDR2 is SQIVND (reference sequence). The CDR3 nucleotides are TGTGCCAGTAGTATCCGGCAGGGGGTCACCTACAATGAGCAGTTCTTC. This sequence encodes CASSIRQGVTYNEQFF.

The chain couples TRBV5-6 to TRBJ2-2; unclear D gene. Germline CDR1 reads SGHDT; CDR2 reads YYEEEE. The CDR3 extends over 16 amino acids. Trimming left V 0 bases short and J 2 bases short, with 11 bases between. CDR3 residues: CASSLVQYDNTGELFF. CDR3 nucleotide sequence: TGTGCCAGCAGCTTGGTACAGTACGATAACACCGGGGAGCTGTTTTTT.